The T cell receptor (beta chain) described here comes from a study of cytomegalovirus exposure and HLA in healthy donors. This clone has just a few counts. A multiplex PCR was run with 60 Vbeta primers and 13 Jbeta primers. Here immunoSEQ multiplex PCR was the method, and the copy in TCRdb shows in-frame clones only, minus some. The sample lists about 120,000 clones, 7% to 9.5% seen once, with approximately 6% in the top ten. CDR1 is SEHNR and CDR2 is FQNEAQ in the germline V gene (reference sequence). The J segment lost 6 bases and the V segment lost 6 bases, leaving 4 bases of the junction unmatched. This CDR3 has 13 residues.

Sequenced input: PBMCs. The rearrangement links TRBV7-9 to TRBJ2-1; 8 nucleotides match TRBD1. This receptor was obtained from a woman aged 35 to 49 in good health and CMV-seropositive. CDR3 amino acids: CASSPTGVNEQFF. As DNA, the CDR3 is TGTGCCAGCAGTCCGACAGGGGTCAATGAGCAGTTCTTC.